The rows below give T cell receptor beta chains drawn from one sample of a study of OX40 agonist ivuxolimab in advanced cancers. The repertoire was sequenced with immunoSEQ multiplex PCR; TCRdb's copy has only in-frame clones and lacks some. The data show roughly 60,000 clones, roughly 89% seen once. Material: CD4+ or CD8+ T cells sorted from blood, obtained in a trial of the OX40 agonist ivuxolimab. The receptors come from an adult with an advanced solid tumor such as melanoma, head and neck, liver or kidney cancer. CDR3s include the opening cysteine and the closing phenylalanine or tryptophan. The D gene is left open where the match is weak. Only some rows state a clone size, as once, few, many or a class for expanded clones.

clone_size,d_call,j_call,v_call,cdr3_aa,cdr3_nt
-,-,TRBJ2-3,TRBV4-1,CASSQDWTDTQYF,TGCGCCAGCAGCCAAGATTGGACAGATACGCAGTATTTT
-,-,TRBJ1-1,TRBV10-3,CAISQRGETEAFF,TGTGCCATCAGTCAGAGGGGGGAAACTGAAGCTTTCTTT
-,-,TRBJ1-1,TRBV2,CASSEALVRVTEAFF,TGTGCCAGCAGTGAAGCTTTGGTGAGGGTGACTGAAGCTTTCTTT
-,-,TRBJ2-7,TRBV29-1,CSVEEMGSGYEQYF,TGCAGCGTTGAAGAGATGGGTAGCGGCTACGAGCAGTACTTC
few,-,TRBJ2-5,TRBV21-1,CASIKDAGGRETQYF,TGTGCCAGCATCAAGGACGCAGGGGGCCGGGAGACCCAGTACTTC
-,-,TRBJ1-2,TRBV7-2,CASSRLGRGDGYTF,TGTGCCAGCAGCCGACTAGGGCGCGGAGATGGCTACACCTTC
medium-sized,TRBD1,TRBJ1-5,TRBV19,CASSIRTGVDQPQHF,TGTGCCAGTAGTATTCGCACAGGGGTTGATCAGCCCCAGCATTTT
-,TRBD1,TRBJ1-1,TRBV19,CASSIGRQGNTEAFF,TGTGCCAGTAGTATAGGGAGACAGGGTAACACTGAAGCTTTCTTT
-,-,TRBJ1-1,TRBV7-2,CASSLAQNTEAFF,TGTGCCAGCAGCTTAGCGCAGAACACTGAAGCTTTCTTT
-,-,TRBJ2-1,TRBV5-4,CASKPPSGVGYEQFF,TGTGCCAGCAAGCCTCCATCGGGAGTGGGGTATGAGCAGTTCTTC
-,TRBD1,TRBJ2-7,TRBV2,CASSDGTASYEQYF,TGTGCCAGCAGTGATGGGACAGCCTCCTACGAGCAGTACTTC
-,TRBD1,TRBJ2-7,TRBV5-1,CASSLAGQPLREQYF,TGCGCCAGCAGCTTGGCGGGACAGCCACTTCGCGAGCAGTACTTC
-,TRBD1,TRBJ2-2,TRBV27,CASSPGQGLTGELFF,TGTGCCAGCAGTCCGGGACAGGGTCTCACCGGGGAGCTGTTTTTT
-,TRBD1,TRBJ1-1,TRBV7-9,CASSPQGAPGTEAFF,TGTGCCAGCAGCCCACAGGGGGCGCCGGGAACTGAAGCTTTCTTT
-,-,TRBJ2-1,TRBV11-3,CATSRVRASEQFF,TGTGCCACAAGCAGGGTTAGAGCTAGCGAGCAGTTCTTC
-,TRBD2,TRBJ2-7,TRBV18,CASSPLLAGSSLEQYF,TGTGCCAGCTCACCACTACTAGCGGGCTCCTCCCTCGAGCAGTACTTC
-,-,TRBJ2-1,TRBV5-4,CASSFGLPGKNEQFF,TGTGCCAGCAGCTTCGGGCTCCCGGGGAAGAATGAGCAGTTCTTC
few,-,TRBJ1-1,TRBV10-3,CAISDWGDTEAFF,TGTGCCATCAGTGACTGGGGAGACACTGAAGCTTTCTTT
few,-,TRBJ1-2,TRBV30,CAWTTLSGGYTF,TGTGCCTGGACGACCTTGTCGGGAGGCTACACCTTC
few,TRBD2,TRBJ2-7,TRBV4-2,CASSQDWSPGGSYEQYF,TGTGCCAGCAGCCAAGATTGGTCCCCGGGGGGCTCCTACGAGCAGTACTTC
-,TRBD1,TRBJ1-5,TRBV4-2,CASSLEQGLSNQPQHF,TGTGCCAGCAGCCTTGAACAGGGGCTAAGCAATCAGCCCCAGCATTTT
-,-,TRBJ1-2,TRBV12-1,CASSFESPEGYGYTF,TGTGCCAGCAGCTTTGAAAGCCCGGAAGGGTATGGCTACACCTTC
-,TRBD1,TRBJ1-4,TRBV13,CASSLRTGGEKLFF,TGTGCCAGCAGCTTAAGGACAGGCGGGGAAAAACTGTTTTTT
-,TRBD1,TRBJ1-4,TRBV5-6,CASSRRDRSNEKLFF,TGTGCCAGCAGCCGAAGGGACAGGTCGAATGAAAAACTGTTTTTT
-,-,TRBJ2-7,TRBV30,CAWSRQNEQYF,TGTGCCTGGAGTCGACAGAACGAGCAGTACTTC
-,-,TRBJ2-1,TRBV2,CASSVGPGGEQFF,TGTGCCAGCAGTGTTGGACCCGGGGGTGAGCAGTTCTTC
-,TRBD2,TRBJ2-7,TRBV5-6,CASSTRTSGTLVSNEQYF,TGTGCCAGCAGCACCCGGACTAGCGGGACCCTCGTTTCCAACGAGCAGTACTTC
-,TRBD2,TRBJ2-1,TRBV19,CASSSPGTSYGEQFF,TGTGCCAGTAGTTCACCCGGGACTAGCTATGGTGAGCAGTTCTTC